The 25 T cell receptor beta chains presented below share a single source sample, sequenced in a study of blood T cells in healthy people across ages (dated by TCRdb to the mid-2010s). To prepare the library, 5' RACE was applied. The instrument was an Illumina HiSeq 2500. A second PCR of roughly 6 to 11 cycles was run with a J-beta primer mix and a sample-barcoded 5' primer. TCRdb ran its own pipeline on the public reads, namely fastp trimming at Q25 and MiXCR clone calling, and kept in-frame beta chains. Every entry covers one CDR3 protein and lists the most common genes and DNA from its rows. Counted in this sample were around 780,000 distinct CDR3 sequences; about 61% of them appeared once. The biggest ten clones account for approximately 24% of the sample. The sample taken for sequencing was blood. The receptors were gathered from a man aged 35 to 55 in good health.

The sample holds a few counts of this clonotype. The chain carries TRBV4-2 and TRBJ1-4, with 8 bases lining up with TRBD1. This CDR3 region has 13 residues. J was trimmed by 7 bases and V by 4 bases; bases with no gene match: 2. The V gene's germline CDR1 is LGHNA and CDR2 YNFKEQ. CDR3 nucleotide sequence: TGTGCCAGCAGCCCCGACAGGGGTGAAAAACTGTTTTTT. This codes for CASSPDRGEKLFF.

The rearrangement joins TRBV27 to TRBJ1-2; D is unclear. This CDR3 contains 15 residues. Germline CDR1 and CDR2: MNHEY and SMNVEV (reference sequence). Trimming took off 5 bases at V and 1 base at J, with 14 bases between the two ends. CDR3 residues: CASSIDGRINYGYTF. DNA of the CDR3: TGTGCCAGCAGTATTGACGGACGGATTAACTATGGCTACACCTTC.

V gene TRBV7-2 combines with J gene TRBJ1-2; D not resolved. This CDR3 contains 15 residues. The germline CDR1 and CDR2 sequences are SGHTA and FQGNSA. Trimming left V 1 base short and J 2 bases short, with 11 bases between. The CDR3 here is CASSLEIQRNYGYTF. CDR3 DNA: TGTGCCAGCAGCTTAGAAATCCAGCGAAACTATGGCTACACCTTC.

CDR3 sequence: CASSQVGEGGYTF. CDR3 nucleotide sequence: TGTGCCAGCAGCCAAGTTGGGGAGGGAGGCTACACCTTC. The chain recombines TRBV3-1 with TRBJ1-2, with unresolved D. The V gene's germline CDR1 is LGHDT and CDR2 YNNKEL (reference sequence). The CDR3 sequence is 13 residues long. V lost 1 base and J lost 8, with 11 bases in between.

The V gene is TRBV2, the J gene TRBJ2-7; 9 bases line up with TRBD1. The end of the DNA is better explained by TRBJ2-5, so the J call may be wrong. The CDR3 is 13 residues long. CDR1 SNHLY and CDR2 FYNNEI come from the germline V gene. CDR3 nucleotide sequence: TGTGCCAGCAGTGGGGGACAGGGTGGGACCCAGTACTTC. Protein sequence: CASSGGQGGTQYF.

The chain joins TRBV20-1 to TRBJ2-7; 14 bases line up with TRBD2. The germline V gene encodes CDR1 DFQATT and CDR2 SNEGSKA (reference sequence). V shed 0 bases, J shed 5 bases, and the junction held 12 bases outside the gene matches. There are 18 residues in the CDR3. DNA for the CDR3: TGCAGTGCTAGAGATAGCCGCGGGACTAGCGGGAGCGCCCACGAGCAGTACTTC. Translating gives CSARDSRGTSGSAHEQYF.

V gene TRBV24-1 combines with J gene TRBJ2-4, with D unresolved. The CDR3 sequence is 12 residues long. Trimming took off 4 bases at V and 9 bases at J, with 9 bases between the two ends. CDR1 is KGHDR, CDR2 SFDVKD, per germline. The DNA of the CDR3 is TGTGCCACCAGTGACCCGGACGCCATTCAGTACTTC. Its translation: CATSDPDAIQYF.

The rearrangement links TRBV7-2 to TRBJ2-1, with D possibly called TRBD1 or TRBD2 (6 bases each). This CDR3 has 17 residues. Trimming pared 1 base from V and 9 bases from J, leaving 22 bases between. Germline V gene sequence: CDR1 SGHTA, CDR2 FQGNSA. The CDR3 spells CASSLELGGAYDREQFF. CDR3 sequence (DNA): TGTGCCAGCAGCTTAGAGTTGGGGGGCGCCTACGATCGTGAGCAGTTCTTC. The variable domain in full, completed from reference TRBV7-2 and TRBJ2-1, reads GAGVSQSPSNKVTEKGKDVELRCDPISGHTALYWYRQSLGQGLEFLIYFQGNSAPDKSGLPSDRFSAERTGGSVSTLTIQRTQQEDSAVYLCASSLELGGAYDREQFFGPGTRLTVL.

The chain carries TRBV29-1 and TRBJ2-6; D gene ambiguous. Trimming removed 4 bases from V and 4 bases from J, with 14 bases in between. CDR1 SQVTM and CDR2 ANQGSEA come from the germline V gene. The CDR3 loop spans 15 amino acids. The CDR3 loop is CSVGADGSGANVLTF. As DNA, the CDR3 is TGCAGCGTTGGGGCAGATGGCTCAGGGGCCAACGTCCTGACTTTC.

Details on this clonotype: A read error may explain this, as a much larger clone is one base away. The J gene is TRBJ2-5, the V gene TRBV27, with 11 bases aligning to TRBD2. The CDR3 has 15 residues. The germline V gene encodes CDR1 MNHEY and CDR2 SMNVEV (reference sequence). The CDR3 reads CASSPGTSGGETLYF. DNA of the CDR3: TGTGCCAGCAGTCCGGGGACTAGCGGTGGAGAGACCCTGTACTTC.

Note on this clonotype: The junction differs from germline at one of its ends, possibly a read error. The chain has TRBV29-1 and TRBJ2-6, with unresolved D. The germline V gene has CDR1 SQVTM and CDR2 ANQGSEA. The CDR3 sequence is 12 residues long. The CDR3 DNA sequence: TGCGGCGTTGCGGCTGGGGCCAACGTCCTGACTTTC. Translation: CGVAAGANVLTF.

The V call is TRBV29-1, the J call TRBJ1-3; no clear D gene. Between the trimmed V and J ends, which lost 6 bases and 0 bases, there was a span of 12 bases. The CDR3 has 14 amino acids. The germline CDR1 and CDR2 sequences are SQVTM and ANQGSEA. The CDR3 nucleotides read TGCAGCGTACGCGCCACCTTCTCTGGAAACACCATATATTTT. It is translated as CSVRATFSGNTIYF.

The chain joins TRBV7-9 to TRBJ2-7, with D perhaps assigned TRBD1 or TRBD2 (5 bases each). This CDR3 spans 18 amino acids. V lost 4 bases to trimming and J lost 1 base, with 23 bases between them. From germline, CDR1 is SEHNR and CDR2 FQNEAQ (reference sequence). CDR3 in amino acids: CASSSRTGADAKSYEQYF. In DNA form, the CDR3 reads TGTGCCAGCAGCTCCCGGACTGGGGCCGACGCAAAGTCCTACGAGCAGTACTTC.

This chain links TRBV11-2 with TRBJ2-1; D possibly corresponds to TRBD1 (5 bases). V was shortened by 0 bases and J by 5 bases, with 11 bases between the two germline ends. The CDR3 runs 15 residues. Germline values: CDR1 SGHAT, CDR2 FQNNGV. The CDR3 DNA is TGTGCCAGCAGCTTAGATCAGGGCAGAAACAATGAGCAGTTCTTC. Protein product: CASSLDQGRNNEQFF.

With regard to this clonotype: A junction end diverges from the germline sequence, so it may reflect a read error. The chain joins TRBV20-1 to TRBJ2-3; the match to TRBD2 covers 12 bases. The CDR3 is 13 residues long. Germline V gene sequence: CDR1 DFQATT, CDR2 SNEGSKA (reference sequence). The CDR3 is CSSSGGDTDTQYF. DNA for the CDR3: TGCAGTTCTAGCGGGGGGGACACAGATACGCAGTATTTT.

This sequence joins TRBV25-1 and TRBJ1-4; the D is unclear. Per germline, CDR1 MGHDK and CDR2 SYGVNS. V was cut by 5 bases and J by 5 bases, with 12 bases left in between. The CDR3 spans 14 residues. The chain's CDR3 is CASSNRRSNEKLFF. The CDR3 nucleotides are TGTGCCAGCAGTAACAGAAGATCGAATGAAAAACTGTTTTTT.

This clonotype occurred a few times. This sequence joins TRBV20-1 and TRBJ2-7, with D unclear. CDR3 length: 11 amino acids. V dropped 7 bases and J dropped 3 bases, with 10 bases sitting between them. The V gene's germline CDR1 is DFQATT and CDR2 SNEGSKA (reference sequence). CDR3 DNA sequence: TGCAGTGTCCGGACGGACTACGAGCAGTACTTC. Translation: CSVRTDYEQYF.

The chain has TRBV6-5 and TRBJ2-4, with D maybe TRBD1 (6 bases). From germline, CDR1 is MNHEY and CDR2 SVGAGI. With 6 bases removed from V and 3 bases from J, the gap between germline ends came to 18 bases. The CDR3 sequence is 16 residues long. The CDR3 protein is CASSSNRALGKNIQYF. In DNA, the CDR3 is TGTGCCAGCAGCTCAAACAGGGCACTAGGCAAAAACATTCAGTACTTC.

The rearrangement links TRBV7-9 to TRBJ2-4; D gene ambiguous. Germline CDR1 is SEHNR and CDR2 is FQNEAQ (reference sequence). The CDR3 consists of 14 residues. Trimming cost V 5 bases and J 9 bases, with 17 bases left between them. The CDR3 region is CASSGAGASSIQYF. For the CDR3, the DNA is TGTGCCAGCAGCGGAGCAGGCGCCTCAAGCATTCAGTACTTC.

The rearrangement joins TRBV28 to TRBJ2-1; possible D gene TRBD1, 5 bases. This CDR3 spans 12 amino acids. V was shortened by 5 bases and J by 11 bases, with 13 bases between the two germline ends. CDR1 is MDHEN and CDR2 is SYDVKM in the germline V gene. CDR3 in amino acids: CASSPGIRKQFF. CDR3 bases: TGTGCCAGCAGTCCAGGGATACGCAAGCAGTTCTTC.

Here the CDR3 reads CASSTGLYGYTF. CDR3 in DNA: TGTGCCAGCAGTACAGGGCTCTATGGCTACACCTTC. The gene calls are TRBV6-2 or TRBV6-3 and TRBJ1-2; possibly TRBD1 for D (6 bases). CDR1 and CDR2 from the germline V gene are MNHEY and SVGEGT. The CDR3 extends over 12 amino acids. V was shortened by 5 bases and J by 4 bases, with 8 bases between the two germline ends.

This clonotype was seen only a few times. CDR3 amino acids: CASSVTGGKETQYF. The CDR3 bases are TGTGCCAGCAGCGTGACAGGGGGGAAAGAGACCCAGTACTTC. This chain connects TRBV5-5 to TRBJ2-5; 9 bases map to TRBD1. Germline V CDR1 and CDR2: SGHKS, YYEKEE (reference sequence). V was clipped by 4 bases and J by 3 bases; unmatched bases: 4. CDR3 size: 14 residues.

There are a few counts of this clonotype. V usage is TRBV10-3 and J usage is TRBJ2-4; TRBD2 agrees at 11 bases. This CDR3 has 19 residues. In germline, CDR1 is ENHRY, CDR2 SYGVKD. V dropped 2 bases and J dropped 0; count of bases not matched to a gene: 9. The CDR3 bases are TGTGCCATCAGTGAGGCAGGGACTAGCGGTCGTCAAGCCAAAAACATTCAGTACTTC. Residues: CAISEAGTSGRQAKNIQYF.

The V call is TRBV7-9, the J call TRBJ1-2, with D possibly matching TRBD1 (5 bases). CDR3 length equals 15 residues. Per germline, CDR1 SEHNR and CDR2 FQNEAQ (reference sequence). Trimming left V 5 bases short and J 0 bases short, with 13 bases between. In DNA, the CDR3 is TGTGCCAGCAGCCTCGGGACGGAAGCTAACTATGGCTACACCTTC. Translating it yields CASSLGTEANYGYTF. The full variable domain, with the rest looked up from reference TRBV7-9 and TRBJ1-2, is DTGVSQNPRHKITKRGQNVTFRCDPISEHNRLYWYRQTLGQGPEFLTYFQNEAQLEKSRLLSDRFSAERPKGSFSTLEIQRTEQGDSAMYLCASSLGTEANYGYTFGSGTRLTVV.

This chain links TRBV7-9 with TRBJ1-2; 7 nucleotides align to TRBD1. This CDR3 has 15 residues. V shed 5 bases and J 8 bases; nucleotides not matched to a gene: 14. CDR1 and CDR2 (germline): SEHNR, FQNEAQ (reference sequence). CDR3 nucleotide sequence: TGTGCCAGCAGCGAGGCCGGGGGACAGACGTCCGGCTACACCTTC. Translation: CASSEAGGQTSGYTF. The full variable domain, with the rest looked up from reference TRBV7-9 and TRBJ1-2, is DTGVSQNPRHKITKRGQNVTFRCDPISEHNRLYWYRQTLGQGPEFLTYFQNEAQLEKSRLLSDRFSAERPKGSFSTLEIQRTEQGDSAMYLCASSEAGGQTSGYTFGSGTRLTVV.